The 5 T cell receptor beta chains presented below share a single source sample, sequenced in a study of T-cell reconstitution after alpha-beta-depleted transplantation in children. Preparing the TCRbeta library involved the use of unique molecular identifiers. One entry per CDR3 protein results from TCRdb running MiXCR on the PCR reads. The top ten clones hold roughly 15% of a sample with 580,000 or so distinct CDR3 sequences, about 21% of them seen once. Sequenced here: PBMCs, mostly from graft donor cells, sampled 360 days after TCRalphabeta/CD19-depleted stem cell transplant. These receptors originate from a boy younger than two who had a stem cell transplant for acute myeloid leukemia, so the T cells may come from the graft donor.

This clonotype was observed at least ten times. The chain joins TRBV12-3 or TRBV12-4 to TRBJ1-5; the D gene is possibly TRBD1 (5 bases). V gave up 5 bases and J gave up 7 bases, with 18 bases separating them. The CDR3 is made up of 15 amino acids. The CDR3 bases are TGTGCCAGCAGTACCCGGGACGGGCTTGACCAGCCCCAGCATTTT. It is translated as CASSTRDGLDQPQHF.

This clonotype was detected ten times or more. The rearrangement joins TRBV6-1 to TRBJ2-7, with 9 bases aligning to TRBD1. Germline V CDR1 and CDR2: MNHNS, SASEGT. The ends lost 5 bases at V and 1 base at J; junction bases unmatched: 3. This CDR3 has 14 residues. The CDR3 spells CASSPGTGSYEQYF. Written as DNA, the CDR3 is TGTGCCAGCAGTCCCGGGACAGGGTCCTACGAGCAGTACTTC.

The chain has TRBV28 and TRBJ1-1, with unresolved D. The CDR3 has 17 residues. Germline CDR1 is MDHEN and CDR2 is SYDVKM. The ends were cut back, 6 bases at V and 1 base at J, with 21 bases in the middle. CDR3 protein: CASSLPFWQEGNTEAFF. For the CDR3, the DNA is TGTGCCAGCAGCCTACCCTTCTGGCAGGAGGGGAACACTGAAGCTTTCTTT.

The CDR3 bases are TGTGCCATCAGTGACTCGAGGGCCCCTTCAGGCTACGAGCAGTACGTC. It encodes CAISDSRAPSGYEQYV. The chain links TRBV10-3 to TRBJ2-7; perhaps TRBD2 as D (5 bases). Germline CDR1 and CDR2: ENHRY and SYGVKD. With 3 bases removed from V and 3 bases from J, the gap between germline ends came to 18 bases. The CDR3 has 16 amino acids.

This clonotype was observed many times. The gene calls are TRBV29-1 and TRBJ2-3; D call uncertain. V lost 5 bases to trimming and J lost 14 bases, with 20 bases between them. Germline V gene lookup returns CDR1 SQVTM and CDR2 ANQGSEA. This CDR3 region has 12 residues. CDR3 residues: CSVSAEPYTLYF. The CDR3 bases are TGCAGCGTTAGTGCAGAACCTTATACCTTGTATTTT.